One and the same sample provided the 32 T cell receptor beta chains below, sequenced in a study of cytomegalovirus exposure and HLA in healthy donors. Vbeta (60) and Jbeta (13) primers were used in the PCR. Some clones are missing from TCRdb's copy, which holds only in-frame ones; the method was immunoSEQ multiplex PCR. In the table there are fewer than 140,000 clones, over 60% of which are singletons. The sequenced sample was PBMCs. Receptor source: a woman aged 45-65 years in good health and CMV-seropositive.

This chain joins TRBV9 and TRBJ1-1; TRBD1 might be the D (6 bases). The CDR3 spans 15 residues. Germline V gene lookup returns CDR1 SGDLS and CDR2 YYNGEE. Trimming pared 1 base from V and 0 bases from J, leaving 10 bases between. CDR3 bases: TGTGCCAGCAGCGTAATTGGGACATTGAACACTGAAGCTTTCTTT. Translated: CASSVIGTLNTEAFF.

The V and J genes are TRBV11-3 and TRBJ2-1; 7 nucleotides agree with TRBD1. Looked up from germline, CDR1 is SGHNT and CDR2 is YENEEA. With 3 bases clipped from V and 0 bases from J, the junction kept 2 bases outside the gene matches. The CDR3 has 15 amino acids. CDR3 amino acids: CASSFGDSSYNEQFF. The CDR3 DNA reads as TGTGCCAGCAGCTTTGGGGACAGCTCCTACAATGAGCAGTTCTTC.

The chain carries TRBV2 and TRBJ1-1; 10 bases agree with TRBD1. Losses at the gene ends were 6 bases for V and 2 bases for J; bases not matched to a gene: 3. The CDR3 is made up of 14 amino acids. Germline V gives CDR1 SNHLY, CDR2 FYNNEI. The CDR3, as DNA: TGTGCCAGCAGCAGGGACAGGGGAAACACTGAAGCTTTCTTT. This sequence encodes CASSRDRGNTEAFF.

J is TRBJ2-5 and V is TRBV5-1; TRBD2 matches at 9 bases. Per the germline V gene, CDR1 is SGHRS and CDR2 is YFSETQ. The CDR3 runs 16 residues. Losses at the gene ends were 0 bases for V and 2 bases for J; bases not matched to a gene: 5. The CDR3 sequence: CASSLGLAGAQETQYF. The CDR3 DNA is TGCGCCAGCAGCTTGGGATTAGCGGGGGCTCAAGAGACCCAGTACTTC.

The chain recombines TRBV5-5 with TRBJ1-5; unclear D gene. Trimming shortened V by 4 bases and J by 5 bases, and 10 bases separated the two germline ends. There are 13 residues in the CDR3. Germline CDR1 reads SGHKS; CDR2 reads YYEKEE (reference sequence). The CDR3: CASSPGPHQPQHF. CDR3 coding DNA: TGTGCCAGCAGCCCGGGTCCCCATCAGCCCCAGCATTTT.

This CDR3 reads CAWTGGQPYNYGYTF. CDR3 sequence (DNA): TGTGCCTGGACTGGCGGACAGCCTTATAACTATGGCTACACCTTC. The gene calls are TRBV30 and TRBJ1-2; TRBD1 might be the D (6 bases). The germline gives CDR1 GTSNPN, CDR2 SVGIG (reference sequence). This CDR3 has 15 residues. Trimming cost V 4 bases and J 1 base, with 16 bases left between them.

The chain combines TRBV7-7 with TRBJ1-3; D is uncertain. The germline gives CDR1 SSHAT, CDR2 FNYEAQ (reference sequence). The V gene lost 5 bases and the J gene lost 2 bases, with 7 bases spanning the gap. The CDR3 covers 13 residues. For the CDR3, the DNA is TGTGCCAGCAGCCGAGAAGCTGGAAACACCATATATTTT. Its protein product is CASSREAGNTIYF.

The chain couples TRBV7-9 to TRBJ1-1, with D maybe TRBD1 (5 bases). Per germline, CDR1 SEHNR and CDR2 FQNEAQ (reference sequence). The V and J ends lost 5 bases and 9 bases respectively, with 13 bases between them. The length of the CDR3 is 12 residues. The CDR3: CASSPVGLQAFF. The DNA for the CDR3 is TGTGCCAGCAGCCCAGTGGGACTTCAAGCTTTCTTT.

V is TRBV11-3 and J is TRBJ2-1; 8 positions match TRBD1. The trim removed 6 bases at V and 6 bases at J, leaving 10 bases unmatched. This CDR3 has 15 amino acids. Germline values: CDR1 SGHNT, CDR2 YENEEA. The CDR3 reads CASSLTGGQGNEQFF. The CDR3 DNA sequence: TGTGCCAGCAGTTTAACAGGGGGTCAAGGCAATGAGCAGTTCTTC. The full variable domain, completed using reference TRBV11-3 and TRBJ2-1, is EAGVVQSPRYKIIEKKQPVAFWCNPISGHNTLYWYLQNLGQGPELLIRYENEEAVDDSQLPKDRFSAERLKGVDSTLKIQPAELGDSAVYLCASSLTGGQGNEQFFGPGTRLTVL.

The chain carries TRBV11-3 and TRBJ2-7, with D perhaps TRBD1 (6 bases). The CDR3 is 14 amino acids. Germline CDR1 and CDR2: SGHNT and YENEEA. Between the trimmed V and J ends, which lost 1 base and 2 bases, there was a span of 9 bases. CDR3: CASSLGAGAYEQYF. The CDR3 region has the DNA TGTGCCAGCAGCTTAGGAGCAGGGGCCTACGAGCAGTACTTC.

This rearrangement joins TRBV6-5 to TRBJ1-2, with 7 positions matching TRBD1. V trimming: 6 bases; J trimming: 7 bases; junction bases outside the gene matches: 8. Germline loops: CDR1 MNHEY, CDR2 SVGAGI. This CDR3 has 13 amino acids. CDR3 protein: CASSPQGMGGYTF. Written as DNA, the CDR3 is TGTGCCAGCAGCCCACAGGGGATGGGTGGCTACACCTTC.

This clone was seen only a few times. The gene calls are TRBV6-5 and TRBJ1-1; D possibly corresponds to TRBD1 (6 bases). This CDR3 has 13 residues. The V gene lost 5 bases and the J gene lost 8 bases, with 15 bases spanning the gap. Looked up from germline, CDR1 is MNHEY and CDR2 is SVGAGI. The CDR3 here is CASSQRGYREAFF. CDR3 nucleotides: TGTGCCAGCAGTCAAAGGGGGTACAGAGAAGCTTTCTTT.

The genes are TRBV10-3 and TRBJ1-1; possible D gene TRBD1, 5 bases. Germline V gene data show CDR1 as ENHRY and CDR2 as SYGVKD. V lost 4 bases, J lost 1 base, and 10 bases lay in between. The CDR3 is 14 amino acids. CDR3: CAISGGAENTEAFF. CDR3 bases: TGTGCCATCAGTGGTGGGGCGGAGAACACTGAAGCTTTCTTT.

The rearrangement uses TRBV7-6 and TRBJ2-2; TRBD1 aligns across 10 bases. The CDR3 has 16 amino acids. Germline assignment: CDR1 SGHVS and CDR2 FNYEAQ. Germline trimming cut 5 bases from V and 6 bases from J; bases unmatched to any gene: 9. The CDR3 sequence: CASSVPSGTGAGELFF. The CDR3 DNA follows: TGTGCCAGCAGCGTACCTTCCGGGACAGGGGCCGGGGAGCTGTTTTTT.

V is TRBV5-1 and J is TRBJ2-5; 13 bases are a match to TRBD2. The CDR3 consists of 17 residues. CDR1 SGHRS and CDR2 YFSETQ come from the germline V gene. The trim removed 4 bases at V and 1 base at J, leaving 7 bases unmatched. The CDR3 sequence: CASSPGLAGRTQETQYF. DNA of the CDR3: TGCGCCAGCAGCCCGGGACTAGCGGGACGTACCCAAGAGACCCAGTACTTC. The entire variable domain, with the rest obtained from reference TRBV5-1 and TRBJ2-5, is as follows: KAGVTQTPRYLIKTRGQQVTLSCSPISGHRSVSWYQQTPGQGLQFLFEYFSETQRNKGNFPGRFSGRQFSNSRSEMNVSTLELGDSALYLCASSPGLAGRTQETQYFGPGTRLLVL.

This chain links TRBV28 with TRBJ1-1, with 7 positions matching TRBD1. This CDR3 region has 13 residues. V was pared by 6 bases and J by 10 bases, with 11 bases of the junction left unmatched. Germline CDR1 is MDHEN and CDR2 is SYDVKM. The CDR3 DNA follows: TGTGCCAGCAGCGGGACAGCACACGACGTAGCTTTCTTT. Protein product: CASSGTAHDVAFF.

V and J are TRBV13 and TRBJ1-5, with D possibly being TRBD1 (5 bases). In germline, CDR1 is PRHDT, CDR2 FYEKMQ (reference sequence). Trimming took off 5 bases at V and 2 bases at J, with 16 bases between the two ends. CDR3 size: 16 residues. CDR3 nucleotides: TGTGCCAGCAGCCTCCGAATGGGACTTGGCAATCAGCCCCAGCATTTT. This sequence encodes CASSLRMGLGNQPQHF.

This clone was seen only a few times. This chain connects TRBV7-9 to TRBJ1-1; D is uncertain. The CDR3 consists of 14 residues. Trimming cost V 1 base and J 1 base, with 7 bases left between them. The germline CDR1 and CDR2 sequences are SEHNR and FQNEAQ (reference sequence). The CDR3 sequence is CASSLVQANTEAFF. CDR3 nucleotide sequence: TGTGCCAGCAGCTTAGTCCAGGCGAACACTGAAGCTTTCTTT.

Notes on this clone: Relative to the germline gene, one junction end is altered; a read error may explain this. The rearrangement links TRBV7-9 to TRBJ2-7, with D possibly matching TRBD1 (6 bases). The CDR3 is 16 residues long. CDR1 SEHNR and CDR2 FQNEAQ come from the germline V gene (reference sequence). DNA of the CDR3: TGTTCCAGCAGCTTTCACCGGGACAAGGGGGACTACGAGCAGTACTTC. It encodes CSSSFHRDKGDYEQYF. Together with reference TRBV7-9 and TRBJ2-7, the CDR3 gives the full variable domain: DTGVSQNPRHKITKRGQNVTFRCDPISEHNRLYWYRQTLGQGPEFLTYFQNEAQLEKSRLLSDRFSAERPKGSFSTLEIQRTEQGDSAMYLCSSSFHRDKGDYEQYFGPGTRLTVT.

This sequence joins TRBV19 and TRBJ2-1; 11 bases fit TRBD2. The CDR3 is 24 amino acids. The V gene end was trimmed by 6 bases and the J gene end by 0 bases; junction bases not matched to a gene: 28. Germline CDR1 LNHDA, CDR2 SQIVND (reference sequence). Here the CDR3 reads CASSTTTRISPLAGGLSSYNEQFF. DNA of the CDR3: TGTGCCAGTAGCACGACGACCAGAATATCGCCTCTAGCGGGGGGTTTGAGCTCCTACAATGAGCAGTTCTTC. Full variable domain (remainder filled in from reference TRBV19 and TRBJ2-1): DGGITQSPKYLFRKEGQNVTLSCEQNLNHDAMYWYRQDPGQGLRLIYYSQIVNDFQKGDIAEGYSVSREKKESFPLTVTSAQKNPTAFYLCASSTTTRISPLAGGLSSYNEQFFGPGTRLTVL.

The rearrangement joins TRBV7-8 to TRBJ2-3; 10 bases fit TRBD1. Germline CDR1 reads SGHVS; CDR2 reads FQNEAQ. Unmatched junction bases numbered 9, after V lost 5 bases and J lost 4 bases. This CDR3 contains 16 residues. The CDR3 nucleotides are TGTGCCAGCAGCCCCCCCGGGACAGGGGTGGCAGATACGCAGTATTTT. The encoded protein is CASSPPGTGVADTQYF.

This clone was seen more than once but under ten times. CDR3 protein: CASTAPGTSRIEEETQYF. The CDR3 DNA reads TGTGCCAGCACCGCTCCCGGGACTAGTAGGATCGAAGAAGAGACCCAGTACTTC. The rearrangement joins TRBV2 to TRBJ2-5, with 8 bases lining up with TRBD2. The V segment lost 7 bases and the J segment 3 bases; nucleotides outside the gene matches: 19. CDR3 length: 18 amino acids. Germline V gene sequence: CDR1 SNHLY, CDR2 FYNNEI. Together with reference TRBV2 and TRBJ2-5, the CDR3 gives the full variable domain: EPEVTQTPSHQVTQMGQEVILRCVPISNHLYFYWYRQILGQKVEFLVSFYNNEISEKSEIFDDQFSVERPDGSNFTLKIRSTKLEDSAMYFCASTAPGTSRIEEETQYFGPGTRLLVL.

This clone was seen more than once but under ten times. The J gene is TRBJ1-3, the V gene TRBV4-3, with D possibly TRBD1 on 6 matching bases. Germline assignment: CDR1 LGHNA and CDR2 YSLEER. The CDR3 runs 17 residues. V lost 0 bases to trimming and J lost 4 bases, with 16 bases between them. This CDR3 is CASSQDPGHSAGNTIYF. The CDR3, as DNA: TGCGCCAGCAGCCAAGATCCGGGACACTCTGCGGGAAACACCATATATTTT.

The genes are TRBV10-3 and TRBJ1-2; TRBD1 is a possible D gene (5 bases). V shed 2 bases and J shed 4 bases, with 14 bases lying between them. CDR1 ENHRY and CDR2 SYGVKD come from the germline V gene. The CDR3 sequence is 15 residues long. As DNA, the CDR3 is TGTGCCATCAGTGAGGGACACGCTTCAACCTATGGCTACACCTTC. Encoded protein: CAISEGHASTYGYTF.

The CDR3 DNA reads as TGTGCCAGCAGCTTAGGAGGGCTAGCGGGGGGGCAGGGGACCCAGTACTTC. This sequence encodes CASSLGGLAGGQGTQYF. The rearrangement links TRBV7-2 to TRBJ2-5, with TRBD2 matching 12 bases. The CDR3 is 17 residues long. CDR1 SGHTA and CDR2 FQGNSA come from the germline V gene. V lost 1 base, J lost 7 bases, and 10 bases stayed unmatched.

The rearrangement links TRBV27 to TRBJ2-6; 8 nucleotides agree with TRBD1. The germline V gene encodes CDR1 MNHEY and CDR2 SMNVEV (reference sequence). The CDR3 has 16 residues. The trim removed 5 bases at V and 3 bases at J, leaving 6 bases unmatched. CDR3 residues: CASSRSGGHGANVLTF. As DNA, the CDR3 is TGTGCCAGCAGTCGCTCAGGGGGCCATGGGGCCAACGTCCTGACTTTC. Combining the CDR3 with reference TRBV27 and TRBJ2-6 gives the whole variable domain EAQVTQNPRYLITVTGKKLTVTCSQNMNHEYMSWYRQDPGLGLRQIYYSMNVEVTDKGDVPEGYKVSRKEKRNFPLILESPSPNQTSLYFCASSRSGGHGANVLTFGAGSRLTVL.

In its sample, this clone was seen a few times. This chain links TRBV4-3 with TRBJ1-1; D may be TRBD1 (6 bases). The CDR3 loop spans 16 amino acids. From germline, CDR1 is LGHNA and CDR2 YSLEER. Trimming left V 0 bases short and J 6 bases short, with 17 bases between. This chain's CDR3 is CASSQDPLGGGAEAFF. CDR3 nucleotide sequence: TGCGCCAGCAGCCAAGATCCTCTCGGGGGGGGCGCTGAAGCTTTCTTT.

V gene TRBV5-1 combines with J gene TRBJ2-5, with 13 nucleotides matching TRBD2. Trimming removed 1 base from V and 11 bases from J; junction bases left unmatched: 8. CDR3 size: 15 residues. Germline V gives CDR1 SGHRS, CDR2 YFSETQ. This chain's CDR3 is CASSLQTSGGSEQYF. CDR3 nucleotide sequence: TGCGCCAGCAGCTTGCAGACTAGCGGGGGGTCGGAGCAGTACTTC.

The chain joins TRBV7-8 to TRBJ1-1; possibly TRBD1 for D (5 bases). Germline CDR1 reads SGHVS; CDR2 reads FQNEAQ. The length of the CDR3 is 15 residues. The V and J ends lost 3 bases and 6 bases respectively, with 17 bases between them. Here the CDR3 reads CASSLWWGGSAEAFF. The CDR3 nucleotides are TGTGCCAGCAGCTTGTGGTGGGGGGGGAGCGCTGAAGCTTTCTTT.

The chain links TRBV11-1 to TRBJ1-2; no firm D call. Germline CDR1 SGHAT, CDR2 FQDESV (reference sequence). V lost 5 bases to trimming and J lost 8 bases, with 15 bases between them. CDR3 length equals 13 residues. CDR3 nucleotides: TGTGCCAGCAGCCTAAGTATTCTGTTCGGCTACACCTTC. As protein: CASSLSILFGYTF.

The gene calls are TRBV6-5 and TRBJ2-1; 10 nucleotides line up with TRBD2. The V gene's germline CDR1 is MNHEY and CDR2 SVGAGI. The CDR3 length is 15 residues. J lost 5 bases, V lost 5 bases, and 6 bases had no gene match. The chain's CDR3 is CASSASGGVNNEQFF. CDR3 sequence (DNA): TGTGCCAGCAGTGCGAGCGGGGGGGTCAACAATGAGCAGTTCTTC.

This chain joins TRBV7-2 and TRBJ1-6; 8 bases are a match to TRBD1. Trimming at V came to 5 bases and at J to 6 bases, leaving 6 bases not matched to a gene. The germline gives CDR1 SGHTA, CDR2 FQGNSA. This CDR3 has 15 amino acids. CDR3 DNA: TGTGCCAGCAGCCGTCGGGACAGGTTTAATTCACCCCTCCACTTT. Its protein is CASSRRDRFNSPLHF.